This section outlines one T cell receptor beta chain sequence together with its context. The antigen is undetermined. Germline V lookup: CDR1 SNHLY, CDR2 FYNNEI. Between the trimmed V and J ends, which lost 1 base and 7 bases, there was a span of 14 bases. This CDR3 region has 15 residues. Time point specified: patch test 3, about 24 weeks after DPC sensitization. Described treatment: therapeutic diphenylcyclopropenone sensitization with weekly scalp DPC. Blood draws came first, before each patch test. The total RNA was obtained from whole blood that was not fractionated. This entry comes from a study of human T cells and chemical hapten exposure. Overall study results and limits: Donors had alopecia, so their immune response may differ from healthy people's. While controls formed fewer of them, expanded TCRs formed significantly more large CDR3 similarity clusters.

TCRdb re-analysed the RACE reads in MiXCR, keeping a single row per CDR3 protein. The sample lists 90,000 to 140,000 distinct CDR3 sequences, 30% to 35% occurring once. The sequence came from a man in his forties or fifties with alopecia areata. Some clones in this sample may be carry-over from other donors' samples. The J gene is TRBJ2-1, the V gene TRBV2; D unclear. The sequences come from whole blood, collected in connection with sensitization to the hapten diphenylcyclopropenone (DPC). The DNA for the CDR3 is TGTGCCAGCAGTGAAGTGATGTCCTTGGGGAATGAGCAGTTCTTC. As protein: CASSEVMSLGNEQFF.